The T cell receptor (beta chain) described here comes from a study of blood T cell repertoires in COVID-19. Profiled with immunoSEQ multiplex PCR; TCRdb holds only in-frame clones, not every one. The sample carries roughly 59,000 clones, less than 85% recorded once. The CDR3 loop spans 13 amino acids. V lost 4 bases and J lost 2, with 8 bases in between. Per germline, CDR1 LNHDA and CDR2 SQIVND (reference sequence). Specimen: peripheral blood. The rearrangement uses TRBV19 and TRBJ1-2; the D gene is possibly TRBD1 (6 bases). This clonotype was obtained from a human donor in a cohort sampled during active COVID-19. The DNA for the CDR3 is TGTGCCAGTAGTAACACAGGGAACTATGGCTACACCTTC. It yields the protein CASSNTGNYGYTF.